This T cell receptor (beta chain) was identified in a study of cytomegalovirus exposure and HLA in healthy donors. Some clones are missing from TCRdb's copy, which holds only in-frame ones; the method was immunoSEQ multiplex PCR. This sample has about 160,000 clones; 95% to 97% occur once, and the top ten carry about 0.89%. The sequenced material came from PBMCs. The receptor was derived from a woman aged 18-30 years in good health and CMV-seronegative.

In DNA, the CDR3 is TGTGCCAGTAGTATTGGGCAGGGGCTAGAGAAGTTCTTC. Protein sequence: CASSIGQGLEKFF. The V call is TRBV19, the J call TRBJ2-1, with a tentative D call TRBD1 (6 bases). V was pared by 3 bases and J by 14 bases, with 17 bases between. This CDR3 is built from 13 residues. Per the germline V gene, CDR1 is LNHDA and CDR2 is SQIVND (reference sequence). Using reference TRBV19 and TRBJ2-1 for the parts outside the CDR3, the full variable domain is DGGITQSPKYLFRKEGQNVTLSCEQNLNHDAMYWYRQDPGQGLRLIYYSQIVNDFQKGDIAEGYSVSREKKESFPLTVTSAQKNPTAFYLCASSIGQGLEKFFGPGTRLTVL.